This passage covers 26 T cell receptor beta chains from one sample sequenced in a study of blood T cell repertoires in COVID-19 (dated by TCRdb to 2020 to 2021). To prepare the library, the immunoSEQ multiplex PCR assay was applied. Held by TCRdb, this immuneACCESS table contains in-frame sequences only and omits some clones. Under half of the omission traces to an unresolved V gene where checked; the cause of the rest is unknown. The sample has 230,000 or so clones on record, just over 85% of them singletons. 3% to 4.5% of the sample is taken by the ten largest. Specimen: PBMCs or T cells enriched from blood (not recorded which). The receptors were sampled from a woman between 40 and 50 years old with acute COVID-19.

This rearrangement joins TRBV18 to TRBJ2-1; D is perhaps TRBD2 (5 bases). Germline-derived CDR1 and CDR2 are KGHSH and LQKENI. The CDR3 is 15 residues long. V gave up 1 base and J gave up 3 bases, with 10 bases separating them. The CDR3 coding sequence is TGTGCCAGCTCACCACTCCCGGGGTTCTACAATGAGCAGTTCTTC. Its translation: CASSPLPGFYNEQFF.

The chain recombines TRBV2 with TRBJ1-4, with D tentatively TRBD1 (5 bases). The V and J ends lost 4 bases and 0 bases respectively, with 12 bases between them. CDR1 SNHLY and CDR2 FYNNEI come from the germline V gene. The CDR3 covers 16 residues. The chain's CDR3 is CASSVFQGATNEKLFF. As DNA, the CDR3 is TGTGCCAGCAGTGTATTTCAGGGTGCAACTAATGAAAAACTGTTTTTT.

The chain joins TRBV6-5 to TRBJ1-2; D perhaps matches TRBD1 (6 bases). The CDR3 loop spans 15 amino acids. The germline V gene encodes CDR1 MNHEY and CDR2 SVGAGI. The V and J ends lost 5 bases and 2 bases respectively, with 15 bases between them. CDR3 loop: CASSPPDRPNYGYTF. For the CDR3, the DNA is TGTGCCAGCAGTCCGCCGGACAGACCCAACTATGGCTACACCTTC.

This clone was detected only once. This chain's CDR3 is CATSLTNTEAFF. CDR3 DNA: TGTGCCACATCCCTTACAAACACTGAAGCTTTCTTT. The V gene is TRBV7-9, the J gene TRBJ1-1; D gene unclear. Trimming shortened V by 10 bases and J by 2 bases, and 11 bases separated the two germline ends. This CDR3 is 12 amino acids long. The germline V gene encodes CDR1 SEHNR and CDR2 FQNEAQ (reference sequence).

This clone was counted a few times. This chain joins TRBV7-9 and TRBJ1-4, with D possibly matching TRBD1 (5 bases). CDR1 is SEHNR and CDR2 is FQNEAQ in the germline V gene (reference sequence). The CDR3 has 13 amino acids. Trimming removed 3 bases at V and 5 bases at J, with 7 bases between. The CDR3 sequence: CASSFPGNEKLFF. The CDR3 DNA reads TGTGCCAGCAGCTTCCCAGGGAATGAAAAACTGTTTTTT.

The sample holds one count of this clone. V and J are TRBV12-3 or TRBV12-4 and TRBJ1-2; possible D gene TRBD1, 5 bases. The length of the CDR3 is 13 residues. With 5 bases removed from V and 7 bases from J, the gap between germline ends came to 14 bases. The CDR3 coding sequence is TGTGCCAGCAGTCAAGGGGTGTTTGGTGGCTACACCTTC. It yields the protein CASSQGVFGGYTF.

V usage is TRBV28 and J usage is TRBJ1-3; 7 bases align to TRBD1. Looked up from germline, CDR1 is MDHEN and CDR2 is SYDVKM. The CDR3 is 15 residues long. V was clipped by 8 bases and J by 4 bases; unmatched bases: 11. Written as DNA, the CDR3 is TGTGCCAGCTACTTAGGGACAGCTCGGGGAAACACCATATATTTT. This gives the protein CASYLGTARGNTIYF.

The chain employs TRBV19 and TRBJ2-5; TRBD2 agrees at 13 bases. The germline V gene has CDR1 LNHDA and CDR2 SQIVND (reference sequence). The V gene end was trimmed by 5 bases and the J gene end by 4 bases; junction bases not matched to a gene: 4. The length of the CDR3 is 15 residues. Here the CDR3 DNA reads TGTGCCAGTAGTTTGACTAGCGGGGGGATAGAGACCCAGTACTTC. Its translation: CASSLTSGGIETQYF.

The CDR3 DNA reads TGTGCCAGTCGACTCGGGCTAGCGGGGGAGACCCAGTACTTC. This gives the protein CASRLGLAGETQYF. This chain connects TRBV7-2 to TRBJ2-5, with TRBD2 identical over 9 bases. With 9 bases clipped from V and 5 bases from J, the junction kept 10 bases outside the gene matches. CDR3 length: 14 amino acids. Germline loops: CDR1 SGHTA, CDR2 FQGNSA.

On this clone itself: In the same sample, other DNA sequences code for this CDR3. This chain uses TRBV27 with TRBJ2-1; TRBD2 agrees at 7 bases. The CDR3 is 14 residues long. CDR1 is MNHEY and CDR2 is SMNVEV in the germline V gene (reference sequence). After removal of 3 bases from V and 1 base from J, the junction contained 0 bases not matched to a gene. The CDR3 is CASSLGGSYNEQFF. CDR3 nucleotides: TGTGCCAGCAGTTTGGGGGGGTCCTACAATGAGCAGTTCTTC.

The rearrangement links TRBV6-5 to TRBJ1-5; 7 nucleotides align to TRBD1. After removal of 8 bases from V and 4 bases from J, the junction contained 5 bases not matched to a gene. This CDR3 is built from 13 residues. Germline CDR1 and CDR2: MNHEY and SVGAGI. The CDR3 nucleotides read TGTGCCAGCGGACCGACAGGGAATCAGCCCCAGCATTTT. Amino acid sequence: CASGPTGNQPQHF.

This clone was observed once. The chain carries TRBV6-5 and TRBJ1-1; D gene ambiguous. Trimming took 4 bases from V and 3 from J, leaving 9 bases between them. The CDR3 runs 13 residues. Germline loops: CDR1 MNHEY, CDR2 SVGAGI. The DNA for the CDR3 is TGTGCCAGCAGTTCGGGTCGCTACACTGAAGCTTTCTTT. Its translation is CASSSGRYTEAFF.

The chain has TRBV6-1 and TRBJ1-6; D may be TRBD1 (6 bases). This CDR3 spans 14 amino acids. The V gene lost 3 bases and the J gene lost 3 bases, with 6 bases spanning the gap. Germline V CDR1 and CDR2: MNHNS, SASEGT. DNA for the CDR3: TGTGCCAGCAGTGAGGGACACTATAATTCACCCCTCCACTTT. Protein product: CASSEGHYNSPLHF.

The V gene is TRBV6-5, the J gene TRBJ2-3; D might be TRBD1 (5 bases). Germline V lookup: CDR1 MNHEY, CDR2 SVGAGI. Trimming took off 6 bases at V and 3 bases at J, with 13 bases between the two ends. There are 14 residues in the CDR3. This chain's CDR3 is CASRKQGVTDTQYF. The CDR3 bases are TGTGCCAGCAGAAAGCAAGGGGTAACAGATACGCAGTATTTT.

The chain uses TRBV7-2 and TRBJ1-6; perhaps TRBD1 as D (5 bases). The V end was cut by 5 bases, the J end by 6 bases, with 11 bases between. Germline V gene lookup returns CDR1 SGHTA and CDR2 FQGNSA. The CDR3 has 14 amino acids. The CDR3 sequence is CASSAGGFNSPLHF. The CDR3 DNA sequence: TGTGCCAGCAGCGCCGGGGGATTTAATTCACCCCTCCACTTT.

The chain carries TRBV5-4 and TRBJ1-1; D is perhaps TRBD1 (5 bases). This CDR3 is 14 amino acids long. In germline, CDR1 is SGHNT, CDR2 YYREEE (reference sequence). Trimming removed 3 bases at V and 0 bases at J, with 9 bases between. The CDR3 nucleotides are TGTGCCAGCAGCTCTACAGGAGTGAACACTGAAGCTTTCTTT. This gives the protein CASSSTGVNTEAFF.

V gene TRBV10-3 combines with J gene TRBJ1-4, with D tentatively TRBD1 (5 bases). V was pared by 6 bases and J by 7 bases, with 12 bases between. The CDR3 length is 13 residues. Germline lookup yields CDR1 ENHRY and CDR2 SYGVKD. In nucleotides, the CDR3 is TGTGCCATCAGCCAGGGCCAAGGTGAAAAACTGTTTTTT. Its protein is CAISQGQGEKLFF.

The chain joins TRBV7-9 to TRBJ2-2; D may be TRBD2 (5 bases). Germline lookup yields CDR1 SEHNR and CDR2 FQNEAQ (reference sequence). Trimming shortened V by 7 bases and J by 6 bases, and 21 bases separated the two germline ends. This CDR3 comprises 16 residues. The CDR3 reads CASKSVRGITSGELFF. For the CDR3, the DNA is TGTGCCAGCAAAAGCGTACGGGGAATCACCTCCGGGGAGCTGTTTTTT.

The chain links TRBV19 to TRBJ2-4; 9 bases are a match to TRBD1. The length of the CDR3 is 16 residues. V gave up 5 bases and J gave up 4 bases; unmatched junction bases: 9. Germline V gene lookup returns CDR1 LNHDA and CDR2 SQIVND (reference sequence). The CDR3 coding sequence is TGTGCCAGTAGTGCACAAACGGGACAGGGTAAAAACATTCAGTACTTC. The encoded protein is CASSAQTGQGKNIQYF.

The chain is built from TRBV5-1 and TRBJ2-5; tentatively, D is TRBD2 (5 bases). The V end was cut by 1 base, the J end by 4 bases, with 17 bases between. Germline V CDR1 and CDR2: SGHRS, YFSETQ. The CDR3 consists of 16 residues. The CDR3, as DNA: TGCGCCAGCAGCTTGTATGGCGGGTCGACGGGAGAGACCCAGTACTTC. Encoded protein: CASSLYGGSTGETQYF.

V gene TRBV25-1 combines with J gene TRBJ2-5; 8 bases match TRBD1. The CDR3 runs to 14 residues. CDR1 and CDR2 (germline): MGHDK, SYGVNS. The ends lost 2 bases at V and 5 bases at J; junction bases unmatched: 4. CDR3 loop: CASSEAGGMETQYF. The CDR3 DNA sequence: TGTGCCAGCAGTGAAGCAGGGGGCATGGAGACCCAGTACTTC. Filled out from reference TRBV25-1 and TRBJ2-5, the complete variable domain reads EADIYQTPRYLVIGTGKKITLECSQTMGHDKMYWYQQDPGMELHLIHYSYGVNSTEKGDLSSESTVSRIRTEHFPLTLESARPSHTSQYLCASSEAGGMETQYFGPGTRLLVL.

The rearrangement links TRBV19 to TRBJ1-2, with 10 bases lining up with TRBD1. Trimming took 5 bases from V and 3 from J; bases not matched to a gene: 3. The V gene's germline CDR1 is LNHDA and CDR2 SQIVND (reference sequence). This CDR3 contains 14 residues. Written as DNA, the CDR3 is TGTGCCAGTAGTCCGACAGGGGGCCACTATGGCTACACCTTC. Its protein product is CASSPTGGHYGYTF.

This sequence joins TRBV6-1 and TRBJ2-7, with 9 bases that match TRBD1. This CDR3 spans 15 amino acids. Germline values: CDR1 MNHNS, CDR2 SASEGT. The J segment lost 2 bases and the V segment lost 2 bases, leaving 4 bases of the junction unmatched. CDR3 sequence (DNA): TGTGCCAGCAGTGAATCGGGGACAGGGCCCTACGAGCAGTACGTC. It yields the protein CASSESGTGPYEQYV.

The chain couples TRBV7-8 to TRBJ1-2; D is ambiguous. V was cut by 1 base and J by 4 bases, with 16 bases left in between. CDR1 SGHVS and CDR2 FQNEAQ come from the germline V gene. The CDR3 covers 16 residues. CDR3 in DNA: TGTGCCAGCAGCTTAGGCGTCGGGGTCCAAACCTATGGCTACACCTTC. Translation: CASSLGVGVQTYGYTF.

The genes are TRBV7-9 and TRBJ2-7; D possibly corresponds to TRBD1 (6 bases). V was trimmed by 5 bases and J by 1 base, leaving 15 bases between them. The length of the CDR3 is 15 residues. CDR1 is SEHNR, CDR2 FQNEAQ, per germline (reference sequence). In DNA form, the CDR3 reads TGTGCCAGCAGCCCGGGGACAAGCCTTTCCTACGAGCAGTACTTC. Translation gives CASSPGTSLSYEQYF.

This chain links TRBV18 with TRBJ2-3, with TRBD2 matching over 8 bases. The CDR3 is 15 amino acids. J was trimmed by 4 bases and V by 1 base; bases with no gene match: 4. Germline V gene sequence: CDR1 KGHSH, CDR2 LQKENI. CDR3 in amino acids: CASSPQGLVSDTQYF. CDR3 DNA: TGTGCCAGCTCACCACAGGGACTAGTGTCAGATACGCAGTATTTT.